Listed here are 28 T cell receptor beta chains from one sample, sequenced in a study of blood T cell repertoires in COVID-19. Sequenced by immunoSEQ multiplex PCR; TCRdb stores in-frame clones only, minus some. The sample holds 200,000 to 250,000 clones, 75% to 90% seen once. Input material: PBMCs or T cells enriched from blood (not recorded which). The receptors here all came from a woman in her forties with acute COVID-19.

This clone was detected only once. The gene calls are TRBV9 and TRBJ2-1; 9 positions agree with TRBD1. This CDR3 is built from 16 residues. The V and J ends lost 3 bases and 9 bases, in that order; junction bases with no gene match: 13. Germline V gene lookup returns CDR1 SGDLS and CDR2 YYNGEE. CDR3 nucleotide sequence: TGTGCCAGCAGCGGTGCCGGGACAGGGAGAAGGAGTGAGCAGTTCTTC. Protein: CASSGAGTGRRSEQFF.

The CDR3, as DNA: TGTGCCAGCAGCGCAGGGGTTCGACAGCCCCAGCATTTT. Amino acids: CASSAGVRQPQHF. The genes are TRBV9 and TRBJ1-5; perhaps TRBD1 as D (6 bases). Germline V gene lookup returns CDR1 SGDLS and CDR2 YYNGEE. Deletions cut 3 bases from V and 7 bases from J, with 11 bases between. This CDR3 contains 13 residues.

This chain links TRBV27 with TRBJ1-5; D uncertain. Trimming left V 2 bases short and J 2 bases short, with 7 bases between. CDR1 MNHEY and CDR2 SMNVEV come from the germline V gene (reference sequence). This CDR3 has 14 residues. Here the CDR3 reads CASSLRHGNQPQHF. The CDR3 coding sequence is TGTGCCAGCAGTTTACGACATGGCAATCAGCCCCAGCATTTT.

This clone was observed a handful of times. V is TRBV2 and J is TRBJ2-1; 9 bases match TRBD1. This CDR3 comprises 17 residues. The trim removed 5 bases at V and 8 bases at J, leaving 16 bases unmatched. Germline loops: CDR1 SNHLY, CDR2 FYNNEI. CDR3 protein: CASSLRAPGQGRDEQFF. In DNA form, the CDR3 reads TGTGCCAGCAGTTTGCGAGCCCCCGGACAGGGGCGGGATGAGCAGTTCTTC.

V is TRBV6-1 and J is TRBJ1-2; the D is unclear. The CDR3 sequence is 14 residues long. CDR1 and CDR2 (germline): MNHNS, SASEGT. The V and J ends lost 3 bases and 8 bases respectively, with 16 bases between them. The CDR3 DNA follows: TGTGCCAGCAGTGACCTTCAGCGGCTGGGGGGCTACACCTTC. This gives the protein CASSDLQRLGGYTF.

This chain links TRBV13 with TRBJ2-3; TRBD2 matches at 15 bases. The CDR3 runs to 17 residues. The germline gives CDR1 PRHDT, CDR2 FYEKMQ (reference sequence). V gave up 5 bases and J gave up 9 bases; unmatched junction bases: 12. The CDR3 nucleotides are TGTGCCAGCAGCCTTCGCGGACTAGCGGGGGGGCAGGTGACGCAGTATTTT. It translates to CASSLRGLAGGQVTQYF.

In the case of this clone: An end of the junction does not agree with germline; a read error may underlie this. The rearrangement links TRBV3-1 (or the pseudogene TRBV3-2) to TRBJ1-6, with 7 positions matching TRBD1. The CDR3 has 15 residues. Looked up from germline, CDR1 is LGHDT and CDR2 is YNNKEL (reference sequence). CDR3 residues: CASSKDRVNNSPLHF. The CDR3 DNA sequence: TGTGCCAGCAGCAAAGACAGGGTGAATAATTCACCCCTCCACTTT.

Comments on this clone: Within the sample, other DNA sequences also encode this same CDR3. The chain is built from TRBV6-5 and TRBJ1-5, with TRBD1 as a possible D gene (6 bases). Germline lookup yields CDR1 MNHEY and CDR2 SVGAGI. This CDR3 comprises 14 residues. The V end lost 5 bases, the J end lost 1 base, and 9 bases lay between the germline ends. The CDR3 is CASSSGQSNQPQHF. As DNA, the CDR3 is TGTGCCAGCAGTAGTGGACAGAGCAATCAGCCCCAGCATTTT.

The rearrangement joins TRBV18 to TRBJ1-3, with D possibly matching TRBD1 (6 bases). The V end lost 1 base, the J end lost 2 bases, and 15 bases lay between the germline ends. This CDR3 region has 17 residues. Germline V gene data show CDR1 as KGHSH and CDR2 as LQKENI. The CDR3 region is CASSPLGAQTAGNTIYF. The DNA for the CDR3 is TGTGCCAGCTCACCACTGGGGGCACAGACAGCTGGAAACACCATATATTTT.

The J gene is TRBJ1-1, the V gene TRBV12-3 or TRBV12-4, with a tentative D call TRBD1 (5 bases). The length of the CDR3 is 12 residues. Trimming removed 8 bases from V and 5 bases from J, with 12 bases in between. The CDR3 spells CASLRVRTEAFF. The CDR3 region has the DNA TGTGCCAGCCTCAGGGTTCGGACTGAAGCTTTCTTT.

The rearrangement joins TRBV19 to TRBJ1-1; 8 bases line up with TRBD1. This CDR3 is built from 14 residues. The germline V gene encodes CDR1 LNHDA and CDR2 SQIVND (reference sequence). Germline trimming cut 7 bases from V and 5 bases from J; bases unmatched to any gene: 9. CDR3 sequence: CASTSGGLGTEAFF. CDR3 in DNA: TGTGCCAGTACATCAGGGGGCCTGGGAACTGAAGCTTTCTTT.

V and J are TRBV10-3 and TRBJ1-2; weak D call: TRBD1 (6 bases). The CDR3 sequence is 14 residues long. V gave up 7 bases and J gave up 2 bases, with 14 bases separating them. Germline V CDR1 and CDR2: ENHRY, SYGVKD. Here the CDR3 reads CAITTDRQNYGYTF. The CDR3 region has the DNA TGTGCCATCACTACCGACAGGCAGAACTATGGCTACACCTTC.

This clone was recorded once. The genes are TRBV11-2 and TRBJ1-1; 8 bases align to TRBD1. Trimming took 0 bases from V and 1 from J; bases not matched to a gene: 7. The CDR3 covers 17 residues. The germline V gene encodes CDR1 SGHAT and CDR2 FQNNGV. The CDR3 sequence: CASSLDPGTGRNTEAFF. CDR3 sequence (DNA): TGTGCCAGCAGCTTAGACCCAGGGACAGGTAGGAACACTGAAGCTTTCTTT.

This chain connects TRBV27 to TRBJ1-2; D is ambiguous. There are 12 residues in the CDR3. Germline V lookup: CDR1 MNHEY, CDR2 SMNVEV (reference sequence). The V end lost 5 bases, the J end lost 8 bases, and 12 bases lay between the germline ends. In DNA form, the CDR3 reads TGTGCCAGCAGTCAGCGTCACGGAGGCTACACCTTC. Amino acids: CASSQRHGGYTF.

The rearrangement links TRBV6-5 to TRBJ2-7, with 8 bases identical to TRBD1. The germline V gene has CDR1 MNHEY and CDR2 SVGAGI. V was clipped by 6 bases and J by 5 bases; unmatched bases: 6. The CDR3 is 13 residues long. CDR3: CASRTGQGNEQYF. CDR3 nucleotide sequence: TGTGCCAGCAGGACCGGACAGGGCAACGAGCAGTACTTC.

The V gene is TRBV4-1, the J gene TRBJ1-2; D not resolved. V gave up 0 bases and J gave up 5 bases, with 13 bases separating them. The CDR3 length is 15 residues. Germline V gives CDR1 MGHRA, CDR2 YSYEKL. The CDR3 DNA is TGCGCCAGCAGCCAAGATTACCCAGGAGGGTATGGCTACACCTTC. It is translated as CASSQDYPGGYGYTF.

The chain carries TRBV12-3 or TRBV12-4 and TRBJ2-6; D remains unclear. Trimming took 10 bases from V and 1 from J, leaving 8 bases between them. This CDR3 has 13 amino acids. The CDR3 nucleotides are TGTGCCACCTCTATTTCTGGGGCCAACGTCCTGACTTTC. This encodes CATSISGANVLTF.

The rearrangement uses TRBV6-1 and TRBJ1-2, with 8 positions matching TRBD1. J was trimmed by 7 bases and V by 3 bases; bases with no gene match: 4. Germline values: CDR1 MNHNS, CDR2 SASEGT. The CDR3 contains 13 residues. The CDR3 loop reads CASSEDRVRGYTF. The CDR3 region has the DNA TGTGCCAGCAGTGAGGACAGGGTCCGTGGCTACACCTTC.

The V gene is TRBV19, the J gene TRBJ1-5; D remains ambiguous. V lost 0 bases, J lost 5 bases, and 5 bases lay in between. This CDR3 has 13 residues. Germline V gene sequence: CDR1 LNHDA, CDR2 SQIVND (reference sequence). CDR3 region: CASSIDLDQPQHF. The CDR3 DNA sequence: TGTGCCAGTAGTATAGATCTTGATCAGCCCCAGCATTTT.

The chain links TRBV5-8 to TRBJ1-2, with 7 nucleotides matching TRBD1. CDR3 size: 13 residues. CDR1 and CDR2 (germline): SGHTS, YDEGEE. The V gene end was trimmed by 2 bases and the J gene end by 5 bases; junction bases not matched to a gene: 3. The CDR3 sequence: CASSLQGRYGYTF. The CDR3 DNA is TGTGCCAGCAGCTTACAGGGGAGATATGGCTACACCTTC.

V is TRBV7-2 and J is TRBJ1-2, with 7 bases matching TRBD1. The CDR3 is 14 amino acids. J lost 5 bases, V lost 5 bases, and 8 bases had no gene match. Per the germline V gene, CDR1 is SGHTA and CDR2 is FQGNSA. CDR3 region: CASSPSRDRYGYTF. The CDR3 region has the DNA TGTGCCAGCAGCCCCTCTCGGGACAGATATGGCTACACCTTC.

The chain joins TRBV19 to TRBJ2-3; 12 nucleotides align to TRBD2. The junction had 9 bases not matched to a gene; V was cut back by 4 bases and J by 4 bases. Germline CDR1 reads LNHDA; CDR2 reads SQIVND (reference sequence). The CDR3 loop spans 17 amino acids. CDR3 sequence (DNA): TGTGCCAGTAGTACAACGCTAGCGGGGGGGAGCGCAGATACGCAGTATTTT. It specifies CASSTTLAGGSADTQYF.

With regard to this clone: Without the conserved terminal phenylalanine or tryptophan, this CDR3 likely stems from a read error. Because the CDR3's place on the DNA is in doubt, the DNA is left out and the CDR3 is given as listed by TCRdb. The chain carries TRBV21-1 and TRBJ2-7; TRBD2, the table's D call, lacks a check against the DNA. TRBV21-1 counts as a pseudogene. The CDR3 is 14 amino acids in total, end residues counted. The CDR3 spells CASSKACHTGALLS.

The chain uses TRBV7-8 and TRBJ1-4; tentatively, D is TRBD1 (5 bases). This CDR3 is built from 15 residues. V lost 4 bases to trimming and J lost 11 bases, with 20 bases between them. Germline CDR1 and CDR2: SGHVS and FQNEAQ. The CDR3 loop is CASSWGPREGGKLFF. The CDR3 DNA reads TGTGCCAGCAGCTGGGGCCCCAGGGAGGGAGGGAAACTGTTTTTT.

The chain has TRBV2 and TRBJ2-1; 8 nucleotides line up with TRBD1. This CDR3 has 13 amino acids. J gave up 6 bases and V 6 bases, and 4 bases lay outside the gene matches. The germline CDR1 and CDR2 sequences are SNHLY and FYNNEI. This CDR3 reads CASRADRGNEQFF. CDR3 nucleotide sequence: TGTGCCAGCAGGGCTGACAGGGGCAATGAGCAGTTCTTC. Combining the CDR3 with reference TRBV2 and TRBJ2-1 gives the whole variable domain EPEVTQTPSHQVTQMGQEVILRCVPISNHLYFYWYRQILGQKVEFLVSFYNNEISEKSEIFDDQFSVERPDGSNFTLKIRSTKLEDSAMYFCASRADRGNEQFFGPGTRLTVL.

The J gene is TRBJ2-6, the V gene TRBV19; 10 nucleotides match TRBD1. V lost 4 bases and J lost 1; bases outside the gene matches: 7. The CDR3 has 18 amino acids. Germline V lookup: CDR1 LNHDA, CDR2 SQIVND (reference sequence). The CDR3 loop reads CASSTRQGALSGANVLTF. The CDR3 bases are TGTGCCAGTAGTACCAGACAGGGGGCTTTATCTGGGGCCAACGTCCTGACTTTC.

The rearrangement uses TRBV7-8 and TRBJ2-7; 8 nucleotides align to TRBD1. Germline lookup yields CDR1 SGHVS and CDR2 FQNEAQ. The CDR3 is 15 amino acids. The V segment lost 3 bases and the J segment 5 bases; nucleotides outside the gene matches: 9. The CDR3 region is CASSFGQGNLDEQYV. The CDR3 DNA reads TGTGCCAGCAGCTTCGGACAGGGCAATTTGGACGAGCAGTACGTC.

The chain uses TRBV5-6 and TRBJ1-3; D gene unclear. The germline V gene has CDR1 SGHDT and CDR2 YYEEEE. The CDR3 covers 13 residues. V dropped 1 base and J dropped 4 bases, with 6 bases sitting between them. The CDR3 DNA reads TGTGCCAGCAGCTTGACATCGGGAAACACCATATATTTT. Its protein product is CASSLTSGNTIYF.